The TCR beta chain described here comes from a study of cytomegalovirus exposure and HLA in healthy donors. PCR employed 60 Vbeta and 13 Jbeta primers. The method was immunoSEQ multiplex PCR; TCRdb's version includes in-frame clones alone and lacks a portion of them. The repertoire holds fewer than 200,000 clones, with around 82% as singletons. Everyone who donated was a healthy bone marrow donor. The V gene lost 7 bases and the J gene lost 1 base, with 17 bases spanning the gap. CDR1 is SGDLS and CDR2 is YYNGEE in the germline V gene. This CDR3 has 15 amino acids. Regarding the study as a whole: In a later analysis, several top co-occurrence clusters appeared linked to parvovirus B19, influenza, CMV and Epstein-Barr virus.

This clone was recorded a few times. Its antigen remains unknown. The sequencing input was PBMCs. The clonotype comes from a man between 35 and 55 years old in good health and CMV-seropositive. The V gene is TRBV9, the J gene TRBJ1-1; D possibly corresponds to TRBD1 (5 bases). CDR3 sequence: CASGPTGHPNTEAFF. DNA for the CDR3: TGTGCCAGCGGACCAACAGGACACCCGAACACTGAAGCTTTCTTT. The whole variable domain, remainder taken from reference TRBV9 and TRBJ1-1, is DSGVTQTPKHLITATGQRVTLRCSPRSGDLSVYWYQQSLDQGLQFLIQYYNGEERAKGNILERFSAQQFPDLHSELNLSSLELGDSALYFCASGPTGHPNTEAFFGQGTRLTVV.